This T cell receptor (beta chain) was identified in a study of T cells in Graves' hyperthyroidism and ophthalmopathy. TCR beta CDR3 regions were amplified from RNA transcripts. An initial round of RT-PCR targeting the TCR CDR3 relied on the HTBI primer set. MiXCR was run by TCRdb on the multiplex PCR reads, yielding one entry per CDR3 protein. Among roughly 170,000 distinct CDR3 sequences, 17% were seen once, and the ten largest hold roughly 28%. This clonotype was counted many times. The clonotype comes from a woman between 50 and 59 years old with Graves' hyperthyroidism. The sequenced sample was blood.

The CDR3 region has the DNA TGTGCCAGCAGTACCCTCCAGGGAAACGAGCAGTTCTTC. Translating gives CASSTLQGNEQFF. The V gene is TRBV2, the J gene TRBJ2-1, with a possible D match to TRBD1 (5 bases). The germline CDR1 and CDR2 sequences are SNHLY and FYNNEI. Trimming shortened V by 5 bases and J by 10 bases, and 15 bases separated the two germline ends. The CDR3 loop spans 13 amino acids. The full variable domain, completed using reference TRBV2 and TRBJ2-1, is EPEVTQTPSHQVTQMGQEVILRCVPISNHLYFYWYRQILGQKVEFLVSFYNNEISEKSEIFDDQFSVERPDGSNFTLKIRSTKLEDSAMYFCASSTLQGNEQFFGPGTRLTVL.